The 25 T cell receptor beta chains below all came from one sample that was sequenced in a study of OX40 agonist ivuxolimab in advanced cancers. Libraries were prepared by immunoSEQ multiplex PCR; TCRdb keeps only in-frame clonotypes and omits some of them. The sample includes approximately 90,000 clones, over 75% of them seen just once. The material was CD4+ or CD8+ T cells sorted from blood, obtained in a trial of the OX40 agonist ivuxolimab. Every receptor here comes from an adult with an advanced solid tumor such as melanoma, head and neck, liver or kidney cancer.

The V gene is TRBV28, the J gene TRBJ2-2; the match to TRBD2 covers 8 bases. After removal of 4 bases from V and 2 bases from J, the junction contained 6 bases not matched to a gene. The CDR3 covers 16 residues. Looked up from germline, CDR1 is MDHEN and CDR2 is SYDVKM. This CDR3 reads CASSYSSGPNTGELFF. CDR3 bases: TGTGCCAGCAGTTACTCTAGCGGGCCTAACACCGGGGAGCTGTTTTTT.

The V gene is TRBV5-8, the J gene TRBJ2-5; the match to TRBD2 covers 14 bases. There are 18 residues in the CDR3. The V gene end was trimmed by 4 bases and the J gene end by 4 bases; junction bases not matched to a gene: 12. Looked up from germline, CDR1 is SGHTS and CDR2 is YDEGEE. In DNA form, the CDR3 reads TGTGCCAGCAGCGTACCGGGACTAGCGGGAGTCGCTGGAGAGACCCAGTACTTC. Protein: CASSVPGLAGVAGETQYF.

The chain combines TRBV7-8 with TRBJ2-1; D unclear. The germline CDR1 and CDR2 sequences are SGHVS and FQNEAQ. V lost 9 bases and J lost 3, with 15 bases in between. The CDR3 contains 14 residues. In DNA, the CDR3 is TGTGCCAGTTCCACCCAAGACCTCTACAATGAGCAGTTCTTC. Protein: CASSTQDLYNEQFF.

This chain uses TRBV5-8 with TRBJ2-7; 9 bases fit TRBD2. CDR1 is SGHTS and CDR2 is YDEGEE in the germline V gene. The junction had 13 bases not matched to a gene; V was cut back by 4 bases and J by 5 bases. The CDR3 contains 16 residues. The CDR3 coding sequence is TGTGCCAGCAGCCCGGGTTCCAGCGGGAGGATCGACGAGCAGTACTTC. It codes for CASSPGSSGRIDEQYF.

Written as DNA, the CDR3 is TGTGCCAGCAGTTTGGTTTCAGGGAGTCCTCAGCCCCAGCATTTT. It codes for CASSLVSGSPQPQHF. J is TRBJ1-5 and V is TRBV28; D may be TRBD1 (5 bases). Trimming cost V 3 bases and J 6 bases, with 15 bases left between them. The CDR3 sequence is 15 residues long. CDR1 and CDR2 from the germline V gene are MDHEN and SYDVKM.

This chain links TRBV19 with TRBJ2-2; weak D call: TRBD2 (6 bases). V shed 7 bases and J shed 6 bases, with 18 bases lying between them. Germline V gene lookup returns CDR1 LNHDA and CDR2 SQIVND (reference sequence). This CDR3 spans 15 amino acids. The CDR3 reads CASISAGRTAGELFF. The DNA of the CDR3 is TGTGCCAGTATATCGGCGGGAAGGACGGCCGGGGAGCTGTTTTTT.

J is TRBJ2-1 and V is TRBV29-1, with 7 nucleotides matching TRBD1. The CDR3 has 12 residues. V was pared by 7 bases and J by 7 bases, with 7 bases of the junction left unmatched. CDR1 and CDR2 from the germline V gene are SQVTM and ANQGSEA. In DNA, the CDR3 is TGCAGCGCTGATACAGGGGTGAATGAGCAGTTCTTC. This gives the protein CSADTGVNEQFF.

The chain is built from TRBV27 and TRBJ2-6, with a tentative D call TRBD1 (6 bases). CDR3 length: 19 residues. The germline CDR1 and CDR2 sequences are MNHEY and SMNVEV (reference sequence). The V end was cut by 3 bases, the J end by 4 bases, with 22 bases between. The CDR3 DNA sequence: TGTGCCAGCAGTTTTGGAGCCAACAGGGCAAAGGCGGGGGCCAACGTCCTGACTTTC. This codes for CASSFGANRAKAGANVLTF.

The J gene is TRBJ2-5, the V gene TRBV2; 10 nucleotides agree with TRBD2. Germline assignment: CDR1 SNHLY and CDR2 FYNNEI. Trimming cost V 1 base and J 0 bases; bases outside gene matches: 2. There are 16 residues in the CDR3. CDR3 in DNA: TGTGCCAGCAGTGAAGGGACTAGCGGAAACCAAGAGACCCAGTACTTC. Its translation: CASSEGTSGNQETQYF.

The J gene is TRBJ2-5, the V gene TRBV9; 8 nucleotides align to TRBD2. Germline lookup yields CDR1 SGDLS and CDR2 YYNGEE. V lost 3 bases to trimming and J lost 4 bases; unmatched junction nucleotides: 8. This CDR3 is built from 15 residues. CDR3: CASSDGLAGGETQYF. In DNA, the CDR3 is TGTGCCAGCAGCGACGGACTAGCCGGGGGAGAGACCCAGTACTTC.

V gene TRBV13 combines with J gene TRBJ2-1, with 11 positions matching TRBD2. Unmatched junction bases numbered 11, after V lost 1 base and J lost 0 bases. The V gene's germline CDR1 is PRHDT and CDR2 FYEKMQ (reference sequence). The CDR3 covers 20 residues. Written as DNA, the CDR3 is TGTGCCAGCAGCTTAGTGGCAACAGGACTAGCGGGCCGCTCCTACAATGAGCAGTTCTTC. It translates to CASSLVATGLAGRSYNEQFF. The variable domain in full, completed from reference TRBV13 and TRBJ2-1, reads AAGVIQSPRHLIKEKRETATLKCYPIPRHDTVYWYQQGPGQDPQFLISFYEKMQSDKGSIPDRFSAQQFSDYHSELNMSSLELGDSALYFCASSLVATGLAGRSYNEQFFGPGTRLTVL.

This clone was seen a single time. The rearrangement joins TRBV19 to TRBJ1-2; 10 bases fit TRBD1. CDR1 is LNHDA, CDR2 SQIVND, per germline (reference sequence). V lost 3 bases to trimming and J lost 3 bases; unmatched junction nucleotides: 7. The CDR3 is 16 residues long. The CDR3 DNA follows: TGTGCCAGTAGTATTGAAGGGACAGGGGATCACTATGGCTACACCTTC. It codes for CASSIEGTGDHYGYTF.

V usage is TRBV6-5 and J usage is TRBJ1-5, with D possibly being TRBD1 (6 bases). In germline, CDR1 is MNHEY, CDR2 SVGAGI. The CDR3 loop spans 15 amino acids. V was cut by 0 bases and J by 2 bases, with 8 bases left in between. Written as DNA, the CDR3 is TGTGCCAGCAGTTACTCGCCAGGGGGCAATCAGCCCCAGCATTTT. Amino acid sequence: CASSYSPGGNQPQHF.

Only one count was recorded for this clone. Germline and junction disagree at one end, which may indicate a read error. This sequence joins TRBV7-9 and TRBJ2-5; D call uncertain. This CDR3 is 10 amino acids long. Germline values: CDR1 SEHNR, CDR2 FQNEAQ (reference sequence). CDR3 protein: CATSDGTQYF. In nucleotides, the CDR3 is TGTGCCACCAGCGACGGAACCCAGTACTTC. Full variable domain (outside the CDR3, taken from reference TRBV7-9 and TRBJ2-5): DTGVSQNPRHKITKRGQNVTFRCDPISEHNRLYWYRQTLGQGPEFLTYFQNEAQLEKSRLLSDRFSAERPKGSFSTLEIQRTEQGDSAMYLCATSDGTQYFGPGTRLLVL.

V is TRBV29-1 and J is TRBJ2-1; maybe TRBD2 (5 bases). Trimming took off 1 base at V and 6 bases at J, with 7 bases between the two ends. Germline V gives CDR1 SQVTM, CDR2 ANQGSEA. The length of the CDR3 is 12 residues. The CDR3: CSVEASFNEQFF. The CDR3 nucleotides read TGCAGCGTTGAAGCTAGCTTCAATGAGCAGTTCTTC.

In this sample, this clone turned up once. The sample carries other DNA sequences with the same CDR3. The chain employs TRBV28 and TRBJ1-2, with D possibly being TRBD1 (5 bases). The germline CDR1 and CDR2 sequences are MDHEN and SYDVKM. Trimming removed 3 bases from V and 4 bases from J, with 15 bases in between. This CDR3 region has 15 residues. The CDR3 DNA reads as TGTGCCAGCAGTTTTCCGCCGACCAGGGTCTATGGCTACACCTTC. Translation gives CASSFPPTRVYGYTF.

The J gene is TRBJ1-1, the V gene TRBV10-1; 7 bases agree with TRBD1. The CDR3 spans 15 residues. The V gene's germline CDR1 is WNHNN and CDR2 SYGVQD (reference sequence). J was trimmed by 1 base and V by 0 bases; bases with no gene match: 2. CDR3 DNA sequence: TGCGCCAGCAGTGAGTCTACAGGGGAGAACACTGAAGCTTTCTTT. Encoded protein: CASSESTGENTEAFF.

The chain employs TRBV11-1 and TRBJ2-2; no clear D gene. Germline V gives CDR1 SGHAT, CDR2 FQDESV (reference sequence). Trimming removed 1 base from V and 0 bases from J, with 9 bases in between. The CDR3 extends over 16 amino acids. The CDR3 loop reads CASSLGTLANTGELFF. CDR3 sequence (DNA): TGTGCCAGCAGCTTAGGGACGCTCGCGAACACCGGGGAGCTGTTTTTT.

This clone was seen once. The chain is built from TRBV6-1 and TRBJ1-1; maybe TRBD1 (6 bases). Germline lookup yields CDR1 MNHNS and CDR2 SASEGT. Between the trimmed V and J ends, which lost 4 bases and 3 bases, there was a span of 9 bases. The CDR3 has 13 residues. CDR3 in amino acids: CASSGNRDTEAFF. The CDR3 DNA reads as TGTGCCAGCAGTGGGAACAGGGACACTGAAGCTTTCTTT.

The chain has TRBV28 and TRBJ1-3; perhaps TRBD1 as D (6 bases). The CDR3 is 13 amino acids. V was trimmed by 8 bases and J by 4 bases, leaving 12 bases between them. CDR1 is MDHEN and CDR2 is SYDVKM in the germline V gene. The CDR3 sequence is CASPDRRGNTIYF. The CDR3 DNA is TGTGCCAGCCCGGACAGAAGGGGAAACACCATATATTTT.

The chain employs TRBV7-9 and TRBJ1-2; D not resolved. The germline gives CDR1 SEHNR, CDR2 FQNEAQ (reference sequence). V dropped 6 bases and J dropped 8 bases, with 16 bases sitting between them. This CDR3 spans 13 amino acids. The CDR3 coding sequence is TGTGCCAGCAGTGAAATGGCATCTTACGGCTACACCTTC. Protein product: CASSEMASYGYTF.

The rearrangement joins TRBV7-9 to TRBJ2-1; D uncertain. The CDR3 has 14 residues. The ends were cut back, 3 bases at V and 0 bases at J, with 6 bases in the middle. Per the germline V gene, CDR1 is SEHNR and CDR2 is FQNEAQ (reference sequence). The CDR3 sequence: CASSFTYSYNEQFF. In DNA, the CDR3 is TGTGCCAGCAGCTTCACTTACTCCTACAATGAGCAGTTCTTC.

V is TRBV11-1 and J is TRBJ2-7, with D unclear. Germline V gives CDR1 SGHAT, CDR2 FQDESV (reference sequence). Trimming stripped 5 bases from V and 6 bases from J, with 14 bases between. The CDR3 runs to 13 residues. The CDR3 reads CASSMWTGTEQYF. The CDR3 coding sequence is TGTGCCAGCAGCATGTGGACGGGTACCGAGCAGTACTTC.

This clone was seen a single time. This chain connects TRBV4-2 to TRBJ1-5, with 7 bases fitting TRBD1. Germline CDR1 reads LGHNA; CDR2 reads YNFKEQ. The CDR3 has 17 amino acids. J lost 3 bases, V lost 0 bases, and 8 bases had no gene match. CDR3 bases: TGTGCCAGCAGCCAAGAATGGGCAGGGGGTCACAATCAGCCCCAGCATTTT. Translation: CASSQEWAGGHNQPQHF.

The chain has TRBV27 and TRBJ2-7, with TRBD2 identical over 7 bases. After removal of 5 bases from V and 13 bases from J, the junction contained 8 bases not matched to a gene. Germline lookup yields CDR1 MNHEY and CDR2 SMNVEV (reference sequence). This CDR3 spans 11 amino acids. CDR3 DNA: TGTGCCAGCAGTGGGGGGGGTGGGAAATACTTC. The encoded protein is CASSGGGGKYF.